The sample holds one count of the clone carrying this TCR beta chain. In the original workflow: How many nucleated cells were present was estimated from reference gene primer amplification. Profiling relied on immunoSEQ multiplex PCR, and the TCRdb table lists in-frame clones only, not all of them. V and J calls plus clone size are reproduced from that table; the DNA served to infer D and trimming. Seen here are over 120,000 clones, approximately 88% observed once, and the top ten hold 1.5% to 2%. V was shortened by 3 bases and J by 7 bases, with 11 bases between the two germline ends. Looked up from germline, CDR1 is LNHDA and CDR2 is SQIVND (reference sequence). There are 13 residues in the CDR3. This record comes from a study of blood T cell repertoires in COVID-19.

The receptor was isolated from a man between 65 and 80 years old with acute or convalescent COVID-19. The sequenced material came from peripheral blood. The genes are TRBV19 and TRBJ2-3, with D perhaps matching TRBD2 (5 bases). CDR3 nucleotides: TGTGCCAGTAGTATGGCCGAGGGCTATACGCAGTATTTT. Encoded protein: CASSMAEGYTQYF.